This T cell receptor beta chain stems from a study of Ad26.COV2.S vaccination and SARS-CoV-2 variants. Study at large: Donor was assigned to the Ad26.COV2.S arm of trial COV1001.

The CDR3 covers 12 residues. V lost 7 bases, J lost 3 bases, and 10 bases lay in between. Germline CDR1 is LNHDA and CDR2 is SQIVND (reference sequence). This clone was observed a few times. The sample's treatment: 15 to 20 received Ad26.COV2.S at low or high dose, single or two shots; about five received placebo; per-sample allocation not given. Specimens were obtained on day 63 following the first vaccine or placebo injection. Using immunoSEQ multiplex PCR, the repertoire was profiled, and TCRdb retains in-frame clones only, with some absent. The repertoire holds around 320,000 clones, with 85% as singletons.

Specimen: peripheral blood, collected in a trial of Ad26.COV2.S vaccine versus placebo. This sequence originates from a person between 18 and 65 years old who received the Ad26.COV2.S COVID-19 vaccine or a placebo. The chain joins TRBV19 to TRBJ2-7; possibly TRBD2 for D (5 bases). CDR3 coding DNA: TGTGCCAGTAACAGTGGGAGCTACGAGCAGTACTTC. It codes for CASNSGSYEQYF.